This section outlines one T cell receptor (beta chain) sequence together with its context. Its antigen remains unidentified. Making use of molecular barcodes, quantitative 5'-RACE generated TCR beta libraries. TCRdb re-called the 5' RACE reads with MiXCR, one entry per CDR3 protein. The sample comprises roughly 440,000 distinct CDR3 sequences, 17% of which are singletons, and around 0.92% rests with the top ten. V shed 4 bases and J 6 bases; nucleotides not matched to a gene: 7. The CDR3 extends over 15 amino acids. Germline CDR1 SNHLY, CDR2 FYNNEI. The sample belongs to a study of CD8 T cells in ankylosing spondylitis. The study, taken as a whole, reports: Ankylosing spondylitis blood appeared to be characterized by a TCR beta motif of 8 or 9 highly homologous variants. Disease-linked clones were reportedly significantly enriched in matched ankylosing spondylitis synovial fluid.

The sequencing sample was made of blood, either unsorted or a sorted T cell fraction (not recorded which). The rearrangement links TRBV2 to TRBJ1-5, with TRBD1 matching over 9 bases. The TCR comes from a male donor with ankylosing spondylitis. CDR3 sequence: CASSVGTGFGQPQHF. The CDR3 DNA sequence: TGTGCCAGCAGTGTCGGGACAGGGTTTGGTCAGCCCCAGCATTTT.